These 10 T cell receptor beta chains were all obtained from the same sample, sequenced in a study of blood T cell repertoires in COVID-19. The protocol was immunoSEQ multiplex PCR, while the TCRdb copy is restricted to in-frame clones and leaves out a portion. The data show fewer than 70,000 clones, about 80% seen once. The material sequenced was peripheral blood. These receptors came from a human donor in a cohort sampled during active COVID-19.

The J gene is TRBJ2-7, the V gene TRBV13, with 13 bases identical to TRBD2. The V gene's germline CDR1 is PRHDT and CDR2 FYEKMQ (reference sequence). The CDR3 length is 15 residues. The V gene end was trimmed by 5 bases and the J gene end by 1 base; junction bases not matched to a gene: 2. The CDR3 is CASSPGLAGSYEQYF. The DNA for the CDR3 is TGTGCCAGCAGCCCGGGACTAGCGGGATCCTACGAGCAGTACTTC.

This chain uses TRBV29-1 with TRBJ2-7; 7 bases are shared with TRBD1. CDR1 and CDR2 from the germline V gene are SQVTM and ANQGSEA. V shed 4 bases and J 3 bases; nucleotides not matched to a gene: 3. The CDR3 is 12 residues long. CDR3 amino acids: CSVGQGDYEQYF. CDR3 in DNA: TGCAGCGTTGGACAGGGAGACTACGAGCAGTACTTC.

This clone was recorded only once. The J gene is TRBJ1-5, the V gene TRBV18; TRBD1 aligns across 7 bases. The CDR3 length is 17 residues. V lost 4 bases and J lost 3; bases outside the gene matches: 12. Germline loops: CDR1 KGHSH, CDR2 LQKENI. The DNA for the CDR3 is TGTGCCAGCTCACTCACCACAGGGGCTGGGAACAATCAGCCCCAGCATTTT. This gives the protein CASSLTTGAGNNQPQHF.

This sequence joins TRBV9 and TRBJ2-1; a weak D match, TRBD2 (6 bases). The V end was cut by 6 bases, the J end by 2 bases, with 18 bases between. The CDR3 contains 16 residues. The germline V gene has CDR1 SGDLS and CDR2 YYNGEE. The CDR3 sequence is CASTIAGGEAYNEQFF. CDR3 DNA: TGTGCCAGCACAATTGCAGGCGGGGAGGCCTACAATGAGCAGTTCTTC.

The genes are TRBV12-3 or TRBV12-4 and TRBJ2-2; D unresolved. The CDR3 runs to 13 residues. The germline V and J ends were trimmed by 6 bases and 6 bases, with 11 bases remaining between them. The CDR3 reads CASSLLEAGELFF. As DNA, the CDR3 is TGTGCCAGCAGCCTATTAGAGGCCGGGGAGCTGTTTTTT.

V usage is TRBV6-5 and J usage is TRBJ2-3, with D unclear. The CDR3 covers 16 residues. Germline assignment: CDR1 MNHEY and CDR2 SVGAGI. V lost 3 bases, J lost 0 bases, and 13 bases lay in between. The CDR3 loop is CASSYGVRLSTDTQYF. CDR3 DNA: TGTGCCAGCAGTTATGGTGTCAGGCTTAGCACAGATACGCAGTATTTT.

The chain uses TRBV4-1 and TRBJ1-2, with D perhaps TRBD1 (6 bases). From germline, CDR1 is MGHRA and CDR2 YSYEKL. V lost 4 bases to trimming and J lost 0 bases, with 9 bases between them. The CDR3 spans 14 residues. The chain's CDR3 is CASSPRDTNYGYTF. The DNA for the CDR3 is TGCGCCAGCAGCCCCCGGGACACTAACTATGGCTACACCTTC.

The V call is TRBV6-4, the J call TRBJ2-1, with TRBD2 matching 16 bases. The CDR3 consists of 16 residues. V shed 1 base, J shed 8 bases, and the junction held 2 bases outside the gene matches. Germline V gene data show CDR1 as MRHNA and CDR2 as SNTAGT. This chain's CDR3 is CASSDFGTSGRDEQFF. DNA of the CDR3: TGTGCCAGCAGTGACTTTGGGACTAGCGGGAGGGATGAGCAGTTCTTC.

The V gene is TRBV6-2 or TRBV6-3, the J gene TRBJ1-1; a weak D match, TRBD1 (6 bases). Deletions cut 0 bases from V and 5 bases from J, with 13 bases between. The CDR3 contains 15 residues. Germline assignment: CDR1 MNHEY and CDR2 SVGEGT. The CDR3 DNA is TGTGCCAGCAGTTACTCATGGCAGGGGAAAACTGAAGCTTTCTTT. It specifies CASSYSWQGKTEAFF.

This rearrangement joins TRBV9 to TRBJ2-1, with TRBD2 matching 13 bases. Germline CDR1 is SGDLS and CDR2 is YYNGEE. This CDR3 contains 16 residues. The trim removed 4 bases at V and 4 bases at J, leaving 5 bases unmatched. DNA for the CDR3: TGTGCCAGCAGCACCCCACTAGCGGGAGGGTACAATGAGCAGTTCTTC. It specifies CASSTPLAGGYNEQFF.